The 2 T cell receptor beta chains below all came from one sample that was sequenced in a study of T-cell reconstitution after alpha-beta-depleted transplantation in children. The TCRbeta library incorporated unique molecular identifiers. TCRdb used MiXCR to reprocess the PCR reads, holding one entry per CDR3 protein. Of around 380,000 distinct CDR3 sequences in the sample, approximately 10% were seen once. Sample: PBMCs from the stem cell graft donor, taken from the stem cell graft. The receptor source for this set is a human donor who donated a stem cell graft to a child with acute myeloid leukemia.

This clonotype was seen at least ten times. CDR3 region: CSARYGSRYEQYF. The CDR3, as DNA: TGCAGTGCTAGATACGGGAGCCGCTACGAGCAGTACTTC. V usage is TRBV20-1 and J usage is TRBJ2-7; weak D call: TRBD2 (6 bases). V was shortened by 2 bases and J by 3 bases, with 11 bases between the two germline ends. From germline, CDR1 is DFQATT and CDR2 SNEGSKA (reference sequence). This CDR3 has 13 amino acids.

This clonotype was seen at least ten times. The chain has TRBV7-2 and TRBJ2-1; possible D gene TRBD2, 5 bases. This CDR3 is built from 13 residues. The germline V gene has CDR1 SGHTA and CDR2 FQGNSA. The V gene lost 1 base and the J gene lost 10 bases, with 11 bases spanning the gap. Here the CDR3 DNA reads TGTGCCAGCAGCTTAGTCGAGCGAGGGGAGCAGTTCTTC. This codes for CASSLVERGEQFF.